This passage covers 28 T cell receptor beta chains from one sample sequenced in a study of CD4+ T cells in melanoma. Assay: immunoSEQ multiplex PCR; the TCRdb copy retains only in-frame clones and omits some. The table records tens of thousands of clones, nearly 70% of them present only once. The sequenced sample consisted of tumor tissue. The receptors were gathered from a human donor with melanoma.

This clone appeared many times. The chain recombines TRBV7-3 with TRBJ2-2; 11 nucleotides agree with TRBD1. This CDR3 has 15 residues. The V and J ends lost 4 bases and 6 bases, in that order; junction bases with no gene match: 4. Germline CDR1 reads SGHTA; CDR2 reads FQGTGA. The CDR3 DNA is TGTGCCAGCAGCTCTCCGGGACAGGGGGCCGGGGAGCTGTTTTTT. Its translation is CASSSPGQGAGELFF. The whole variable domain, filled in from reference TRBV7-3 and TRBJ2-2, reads GAGVSQTPSNKVTEKGKYVELRCDPISGHTALYWYRQSLGQGPEFLIYFQGTGAADDSGLPNDRFFAVRPEGSVSTLKIQRTERGDSAVYLCASSSPGQGAGELFFGEGSRLTVL.

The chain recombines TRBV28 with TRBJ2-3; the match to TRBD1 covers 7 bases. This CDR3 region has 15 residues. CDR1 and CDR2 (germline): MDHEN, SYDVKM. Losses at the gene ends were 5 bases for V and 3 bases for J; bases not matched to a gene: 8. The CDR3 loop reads CASSHRGLGTDTQYF. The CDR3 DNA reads TGTGCCAGCAGTCACAGGGGTTTAGGGACAGATACGCAGTATTTT.

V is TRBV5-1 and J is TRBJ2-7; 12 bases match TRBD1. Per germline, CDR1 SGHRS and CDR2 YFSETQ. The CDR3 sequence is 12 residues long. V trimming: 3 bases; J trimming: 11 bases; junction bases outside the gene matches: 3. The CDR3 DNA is TGCGCCAGCAGCTGGGACAGGGGGCGCGAGTACTTC. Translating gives CASSWDRGREYF.

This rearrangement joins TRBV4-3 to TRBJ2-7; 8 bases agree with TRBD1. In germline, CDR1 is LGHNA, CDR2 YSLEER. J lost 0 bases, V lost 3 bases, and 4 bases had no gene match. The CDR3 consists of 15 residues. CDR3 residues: CASSQDRVPSYEQYF. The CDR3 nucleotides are TGCGCCAGCAGCCAGGACAGGGTACCCTCCTACGAGCAGTACTTC.

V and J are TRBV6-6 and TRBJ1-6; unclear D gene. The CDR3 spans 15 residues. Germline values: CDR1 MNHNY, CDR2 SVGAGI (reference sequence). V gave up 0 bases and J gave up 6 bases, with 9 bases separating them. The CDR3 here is CASSYSSDANSPLHF. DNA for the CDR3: TGTGCCAGCAGTTACTCCTCGGACGCTAATTCACCCCTCCACTTT.

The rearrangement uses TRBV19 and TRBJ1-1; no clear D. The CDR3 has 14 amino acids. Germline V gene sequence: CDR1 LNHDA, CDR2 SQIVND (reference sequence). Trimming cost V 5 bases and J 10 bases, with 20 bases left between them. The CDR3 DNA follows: TGTGCCAGTAGTGAGCGTCGGGATTATGGTGGAGCTTTCTTT. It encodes CASSERRDYGGAFF.

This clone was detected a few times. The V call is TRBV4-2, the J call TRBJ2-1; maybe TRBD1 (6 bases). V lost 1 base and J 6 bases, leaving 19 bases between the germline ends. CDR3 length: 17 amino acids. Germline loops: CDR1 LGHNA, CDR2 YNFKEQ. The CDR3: CASSQVWSGAIANEQFF. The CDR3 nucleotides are TGTGCCAGCAGCCAAGTTTGGTCAGGGGCTATCGCCAATGAGCAGTTCTTC.

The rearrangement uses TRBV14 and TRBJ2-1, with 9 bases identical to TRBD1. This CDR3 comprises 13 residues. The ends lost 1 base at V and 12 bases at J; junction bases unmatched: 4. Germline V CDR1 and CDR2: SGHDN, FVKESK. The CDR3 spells CASSQVLTGGQFF. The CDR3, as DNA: TGTGCCAGCAGCCAAGTTTTGACAGGGGGGCAGTTCTTC.

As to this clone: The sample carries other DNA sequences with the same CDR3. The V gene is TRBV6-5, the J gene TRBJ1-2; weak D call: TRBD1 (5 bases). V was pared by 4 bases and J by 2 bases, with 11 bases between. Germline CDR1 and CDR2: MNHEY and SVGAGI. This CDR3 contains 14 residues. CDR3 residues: CASSFRRENYGYTF. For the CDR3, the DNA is TGTGCCAGCAGTTTTCGCAGGGAAAACTATGGCTACACCTTC.

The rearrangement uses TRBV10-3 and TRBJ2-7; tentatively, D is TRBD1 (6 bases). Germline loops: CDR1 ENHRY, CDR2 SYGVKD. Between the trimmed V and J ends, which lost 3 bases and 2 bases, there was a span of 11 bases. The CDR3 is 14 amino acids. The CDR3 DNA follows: TGTGCCATCAGTGATACAGGGACCACCTACGAGCAGTACTTC. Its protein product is CAISDTGTTYEQYF.

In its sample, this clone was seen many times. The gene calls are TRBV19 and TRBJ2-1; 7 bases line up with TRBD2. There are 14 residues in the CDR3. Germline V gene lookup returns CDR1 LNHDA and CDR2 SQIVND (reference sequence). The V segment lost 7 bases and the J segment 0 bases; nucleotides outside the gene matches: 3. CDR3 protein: CASKGGVSYNEQFF. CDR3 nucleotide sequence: TGTGCCAGTAAGGGAGGGGTCTCCTACAATGAGCAGTTCTTC.

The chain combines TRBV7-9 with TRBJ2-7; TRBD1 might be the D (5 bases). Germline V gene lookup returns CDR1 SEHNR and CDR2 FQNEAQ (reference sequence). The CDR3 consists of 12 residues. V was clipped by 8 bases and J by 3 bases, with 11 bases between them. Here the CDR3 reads CASGATFYEQYF. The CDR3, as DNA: TGTGCCAGCGGGGCTACATTCTACGAGCAGTACTTC.

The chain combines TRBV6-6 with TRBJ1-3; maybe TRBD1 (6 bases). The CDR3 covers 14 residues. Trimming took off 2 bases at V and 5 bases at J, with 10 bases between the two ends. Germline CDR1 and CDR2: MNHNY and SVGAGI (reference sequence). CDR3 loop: CASSYQGLRNTIYF. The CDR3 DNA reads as TGTGCCAGCAGTTACCAGGGGCTCAGAAACACCATATATTTT.

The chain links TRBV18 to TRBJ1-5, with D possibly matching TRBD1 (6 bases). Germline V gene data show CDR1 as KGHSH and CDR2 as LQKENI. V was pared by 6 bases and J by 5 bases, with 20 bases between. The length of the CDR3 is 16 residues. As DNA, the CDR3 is TGTGCCAGCTCTTTGAATCAGGGGTCCCAGGATCAGCCCCAGCATTTT. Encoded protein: CASSLNQGSQDQPQHF. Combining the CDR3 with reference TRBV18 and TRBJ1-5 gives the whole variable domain NAGVMQNPRHLVRRRGQEARLRCSPMKGHSHVYWYRQLPEEGLKFMVYLQKENIIDESGMPKERFSAEFPKEGPSILRIQQVVRGDSAAYFCASSLNQGSQDQPQHFGDGTRLSIL.

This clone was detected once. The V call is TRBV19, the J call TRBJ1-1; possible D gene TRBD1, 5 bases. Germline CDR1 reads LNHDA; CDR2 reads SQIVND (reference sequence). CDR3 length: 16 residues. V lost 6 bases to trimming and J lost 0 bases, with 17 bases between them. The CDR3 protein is CASSPGLAKMNTEAFF. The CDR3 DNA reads TGTGCCAGTAGCCCGGGACTGGCCAAAATGAACACTGAAGCTTTCTTT.

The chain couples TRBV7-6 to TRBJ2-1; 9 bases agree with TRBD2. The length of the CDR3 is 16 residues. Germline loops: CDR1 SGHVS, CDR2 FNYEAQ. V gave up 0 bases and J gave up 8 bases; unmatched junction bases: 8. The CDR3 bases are TGTGCCAGCAGCTTAGCTGCGGGGGGGCCTATGGATGAGCAGTTCTTC. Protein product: CASSLAAGGPMDEQFF.

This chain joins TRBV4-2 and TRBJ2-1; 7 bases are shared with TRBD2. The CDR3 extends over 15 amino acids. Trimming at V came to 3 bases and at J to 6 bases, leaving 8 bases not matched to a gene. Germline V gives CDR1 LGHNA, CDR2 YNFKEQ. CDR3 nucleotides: TGTGCCAGCAGCCACCCGGGATTAGCGGGCAATGAGCAGTTCTTC. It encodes CASSHPGLAGNEQFF.

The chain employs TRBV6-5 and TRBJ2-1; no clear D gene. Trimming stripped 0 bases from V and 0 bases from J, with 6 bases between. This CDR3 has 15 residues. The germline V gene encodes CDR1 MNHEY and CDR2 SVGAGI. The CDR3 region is CASSYSRSSYNEQFF. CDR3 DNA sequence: TGTGCCAGCAGTTACTCACGGAGCTCCTACAATGAGCAGTTCTTC.

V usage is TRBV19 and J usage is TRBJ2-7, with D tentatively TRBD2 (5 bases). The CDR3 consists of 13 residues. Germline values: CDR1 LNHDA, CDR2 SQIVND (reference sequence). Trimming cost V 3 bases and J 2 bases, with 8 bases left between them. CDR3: CASSMGATYEQYF. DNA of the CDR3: TGTGCCAGTAGTATGGGAGCCACCTACGAGCAGTACTTC.

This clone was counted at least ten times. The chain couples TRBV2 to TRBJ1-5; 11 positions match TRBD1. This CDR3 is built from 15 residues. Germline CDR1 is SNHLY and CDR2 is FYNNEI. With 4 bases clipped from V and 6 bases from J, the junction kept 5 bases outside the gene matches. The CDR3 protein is CASSVRDRGFQPQHF. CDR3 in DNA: TGTGCCAGCAGTGTTCGGGACAGGGGGTTTCAGCCCCAGCATTTT.

Here the CDR3 reads CAWSVAGDTEAFF. Here the CDR3 DNA reads TGTGCCTGGAGTGTAGCGGGGGACACTGAAGCTTTCTTT. V gene TRBV30 combines with J gene TRBJ1-1, with D perhaps matching TRBD1 (5 bases). V lost 0 bases to trimming and J lost 3 bases, with 8 bases between them. Germline-derived CDR1 and CDR2 are GTSNPN and SVGIG (reference sequence). This CDR3 is built from 13 residues.

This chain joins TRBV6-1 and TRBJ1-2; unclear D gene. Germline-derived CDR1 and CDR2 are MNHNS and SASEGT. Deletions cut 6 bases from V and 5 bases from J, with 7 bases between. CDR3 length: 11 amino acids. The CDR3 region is CASRAPYGYTF. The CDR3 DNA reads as TGTGCCAGCAGGGCCCCGTATGGCTACACCTTC.

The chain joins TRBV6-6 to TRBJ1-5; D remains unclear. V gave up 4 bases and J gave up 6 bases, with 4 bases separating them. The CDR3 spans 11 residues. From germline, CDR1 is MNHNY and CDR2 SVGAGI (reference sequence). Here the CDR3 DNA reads TGTGCCAGCAGTTTCCGTCAGCCCCAGCATTTT. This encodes CASSFRQPQHF.

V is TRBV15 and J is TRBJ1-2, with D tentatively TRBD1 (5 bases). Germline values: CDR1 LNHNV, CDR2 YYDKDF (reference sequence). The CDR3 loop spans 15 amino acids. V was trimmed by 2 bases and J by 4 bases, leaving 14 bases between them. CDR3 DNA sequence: TGTGCCACCAGCAGACCCGAGGGGCCCCTCTATGGCTACACCTTC. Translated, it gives CATSRPEGPLYGYTF.

The CDR3 nucleotides are TGTGCCAGCAGCACAGGGGGCTACGAGCAGTACTTC. Amino acids: CASSTGGYEQYF. The gene calls are TRBV6-6 and TRBJ2-7; 8 nucleotides agree with TRBD1. Germline CDR1 and CDR2: MNHNY and SVGAGI (reference sequence). This CDR3 spans 12 amino acids. V lost 6 bases to trimming and J lost 3 bases; unmatched junction nucleotides: 1.

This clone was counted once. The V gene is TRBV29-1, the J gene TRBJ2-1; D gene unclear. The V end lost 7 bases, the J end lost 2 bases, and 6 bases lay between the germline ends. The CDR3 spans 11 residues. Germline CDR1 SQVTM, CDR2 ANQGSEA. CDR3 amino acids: CSATTYNEQFF. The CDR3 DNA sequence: TGCAGCGCCACGACCTACAATGAGCAGTTCTTC.

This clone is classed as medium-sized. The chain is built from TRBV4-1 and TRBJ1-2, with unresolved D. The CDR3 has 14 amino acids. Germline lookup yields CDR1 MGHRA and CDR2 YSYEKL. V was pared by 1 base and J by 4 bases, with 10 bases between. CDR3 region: CASSQVIGAYGYTF. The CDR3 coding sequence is TGCGCCAGCAGCCAAGTGATAGGAGCCTATGGCTACACCTTC.

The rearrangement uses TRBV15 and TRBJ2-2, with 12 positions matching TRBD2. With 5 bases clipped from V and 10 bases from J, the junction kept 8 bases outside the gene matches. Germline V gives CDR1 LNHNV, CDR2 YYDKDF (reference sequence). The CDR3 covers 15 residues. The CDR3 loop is CATSYGLAGTVELFF. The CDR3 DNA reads TGTGCCACCAGCTATGGACTAGCGGGGACTGTGGAGCTGTTTTTT.